This T cell receptor beta chain is from a study of shared clonotypes between healthy human individuals. CD45RO-negative, CCR7-positively selected cells formed the naive CD8 fraction, excluding terminally differentiated effector memory CD45RA+ cells. This clone was seen once. After removal of 4 bases from V and 1 base from J, the junction contained 7 bases not matched to a gene. Germline assignment: CDR1 MNHNS and CDR2 SASEGT. The CDR3 sequence is 17 residues long. TCRdb keeps only in-frame clones here, not all; method: immunoSEQ multiplex PCR. The profile shows some 580,000 clones, more than 95% of them singletons.

The chain couples TRBV6-1 to TRBJ1-5, with TRBD1 matching 10 bases. The specimen was naive CD8+ T cells sorted from blood. This receptor was identified in a man aged 25-45 years in good health. CDR3: CASSGRQGAGSNQPQHF. The CDR3 DNA reads as TGTGCCAGCAGTGGACGACAGGGGGCTGGCAGCAATCAGCCCCAGCATTTT.